These 3 T cell receptor beta chains were sequenced from one sample in a study of blood T cells in healthy people across ages. Next came a second PCR, run for about 6 to 12 cycles, which used a sample-barcoded 5' primer along with a J-beta primer mix. TCRdb re-analysed the 5' RACE reads in MiXCR, keeping a single row per CDR3 protein. This table holds roughly 800,000 distinct CDR3 sequences, around 36% found once. Sequencing used blood. Receptors originate from a man younger than 30 in good health.

This clonotype came up a few times. The rearrangement joins TRBV5-1 to TRBJ2-6; D is perhaps TRBD1 or TRBD2 (5 bases each). In germline, CDR1 is SGHRS, CDR2 YFSETQ. The length of the CDR3 is 20 residues. V lost 4 bases, J lost 0 bases, and 23 bases lay in between. The CDR3 nucleotides are TGCGCCAGCAGCCTTTCCTCTCTAACGGGGCCAAGCTCTGGGGCCAACGTCCTGACTTTC. Encoded protein: CASSLSSLTGPSSGANVLTF.

CDR3 bases: TGTGCCAGCAGCTTATGGGGTCCATCTAGCAATCAGCCCCAGCATTTT. This codes for CASSLWGPSSNQPQHF. The genes are TRBV7-8 and TRBJ1-5, with D uncertain. Trimming pared 2 bases from V and 0 bases from J, leaving 11 bases between. The length of the CDR3 is 16 residues. The germline V gene encodes CDR1 SGHVS and CDR2 FQNEAQ.

This clonotype was detected only once. J is TRBJ2-5 and V is TRBV20-1, with 9 bases lining up with TRBD2. Germline V gives CDR1 DFQATT, CDR2 SNEGSKA (reference sequence). The CDR3 contains 15 residues. Germline trimming cut 0 bases from V and 11 bases from J; bases unmatched to any gene: 13. CDR3 loop: CSARDSGGAYNKQYF. CDR3 coding DNA: TGCAGTGCTAGAGATAGCGGGGGAGCCTACAATAAGCAGTACTTC.